The T cell receptor (beta chain) under discussion was sequenced for a study of T-cell reconstitution after alpha-beta-depleted transplantation in children. The V gene lost 5 bases and the J gene lost 7 bases, with 17 bases spanning the gap. The CDR3 consists of 14 residues. The germline CDR1 and CDR2 sequences are DFQATT and SNEGSKA (reference sequence). Researchers prepared the TCRbeta library using unique molecular identifiers, the study reports. Via MiXCR, TCRdb re-called the PCR reads, giving one row per CDR3 protein. The data hold some 390,000 distinct CDR3 sequences, with just over 20% observed a single time.

V usage is TRBV20-1 and J usage is TRBJ2-2, with D maybe TRBD1 (6 bases). The TCR was taken from a human donor who donated a stem cell graft to a child with acute myeloid leukemia. Sequencing was performed on PBMCs from the stem cell graft donor, taken from the stem cell graft. The CDR3 nucleotides are TGCAGTGCTTACGATAACAGGGCGGGCGGGGAGCTGTTTTTT. Translated: CSAYDNRAGGELFF.